The clone carrying this TCR beta chain was counted at least ten times. Time point of the sample: pre-sensitization, week 0. Stated treatment: therapeutic diphenylcyclopropenone sensitization with weekly scalp DPC. V lost 4 bases, J lost 0 bases, and 16 bases lay in between. The CDR3 runs to 18 residues. The germline CDR1 and CDR2 sequences are MNHEY and SVGAGI. The data originate from a study of human T cells and chemical hapten exposure. TCRdb used MiXCR to reprocess the RACE reads, holding one entry per CDR3 protein. Among 300,000 to 450,000 distinct CDR3 sequences, 5% to 6.5% were seen once, and the ten largest hold just over 2.5%.

The sequence came from a woman aged 50 to 65 with alopecia areata. Some clones in this sample may be carry-over from other donors' samples. V gene TRBV6-5 combines with J gene TRBJ2-6; maybe TRBD1 (7 bases). Specimen: whole blood, collected in connection with sensitization to the hapten diphenylcyclopropenone (DPC). In DNA form, the CDR3 reads TGTGCCAGCAGTTTCCAGGGGGGCCCCGGCTCTGGGGCCAACGTCCTGACTTTC. Protein sequence: CASSFQGGPGSGANVLTF.